This is a list of T cell receptor beta chains from one sample in a study of cytotoxic CD8 clonotypes in ibrutinib-treated CLL. Assay: immunoSEQ multiplex PCR; the TCRdb copy retains only in-frame clones and omits some. Of 200,000 to 250,000 clones in the sample, 60% to 75% were seen once. The input for sequencing was PBMCs, taken after 24 months of ibrutinib treatment. These receptors came from a human donor with chronic lymphocytic leukemia. The CDR3 runs from the conserved cysteine through the conserved F or W. D genes are given only for firm matches. Size tells how often a clone was seen (once, few, many) or the class of an expanded clone, and some rows leave it out.

j_call | d_call | v_call | clone_size | cdr3_aa | cdr3_nt
TRBJ2-7 | TRBD1 | TRBV19 | once | CASSPRSDRGHEQYF | TGTGCCAGTAGTCCCCGATCGGACAGGGGCCACGAGCAGTACTTC
TRBJ1-1 | - | TRBV5-1 | - | CASSGDTEAFF | TGCGCCAGCAGTGGAGACACTGAAGCTTTCTTT
TRBJ2-1 | - | TRBV29-1 | - | CSVATFLYNEQFF | TGCAGCGTTGCAACGTTCCTTTACAATGAGCAGTTCTTC
TRBJ2-7 | TRBD2 | TRBV4-2 | - | CASSQAGTSSPRGF | TGTGCCAGCAGCCAGGCCGGGACTAGCTCTCCGAGGGGTTTC
TRBJ2-7 | TRBD2 | TRBV4-2 | - | CASSQDGGAGAYYEQYF | TGTGCCAGCAGCCAAGACGGGGGGGCGGGAGCGTACTACGAGCAGTACTTC
TRBJ1-5 | TRBD1 | TRBV6-5 | - | CASSPRTGGGQPQHF | TGTGCCAGCAGTCCGCGGACAGGGGGCGGACAGCCCCAGCATTTT
TRBJ1-5 | - | TRBV30 | - | CAWSVGGDQPQHF | TGTGCCTGGAGTGTCGGGGGGGATCAGCCCCAGCATTTT
TRBJ2-6 | TRBD1 | TRBV7-6 | - | CASSYGQDVSGANVLTF | TGTGCCAGCAGCTACGGACAGGACGTTTCTGGGGCCAACGTCCTGACTTTC
TRBJ1-1 | - | TRBV27 | - | CASSLGSLTPEAFF | TGTGCCAGCAGTTTAGGGTCCTTAACGCCCGAAGCTTTCTTT
TRBJ1-3 | - | TRBV15 | - | CATSTGLQGNTIYF | TGTGCCACCAGCACGGGTTTACAGGGAAACACCATATATTTT
TRBJ2-7 | TRBD1 | TRBV5-4 | once | CASSSRDSPYEQYF | TGTGCCAGCAGCTCCCGGGACAGCCCCTACGAGCAGTACTTC
TRBJ2-3 | TRBD2 | TRBV6-6 | - | CASSYGGRDHSDTQYF | TGTGCCAGCAGTTACGGCGGGAGGGATCATTCGGATACGCAGTATTTT
TRBJ2-7 | - | TRBV9 | - | CASSVEEGVPYEQYF | TGTGCCAGCAGCGTAGAGGAGGGGGTTCCCTACGAGCAGTACTTC
TRBJ2-7 | - | TRBV7-8 | - | CASSPPKTGVSYEQYF | TGTGCCAGCAGCCCCCCGAAAACAGGAGTCTCCTACGAGCAGTACTTC
TRBJ1-4 | TRBD1 | TRBV10-1 | - | CASSAGTGGEKLFF | TGCGCCAGCAGCGCCGGGACAGGAGGTGAAAAACTGTTTTTT
TRBJ2-2 | - | TRBV7-2 | - | CASVRPNTGELFF | TGTGCCAGCGTCCGTCCGAACACCGGGGAGCTGTTTTTT
TRBJ2-1 | - | TRBV11-3 | - | CASSLNSVGEQFF | TGTGCCAGCAGCCTAAACTCGGTCGGTGAGCAGTTCTTC
TRBJ1-5 | - | TRBV5-1 | few | CASSLEPGSNQPQHF | TGCGCCAGCAGCTTGGAGCCAGGTAGCAATCAGCCCCAGCATTTT
TRBJ2-3 | TRBD2 | TRBV6-5 | - | CASSWSSGGTDTQYF | TGTGCCAGCAGTTGGTCTAGCGGGGGCACAGATACGCAGTATTTT
TRBJ2-3 | TRBD1 | TRBV5-1 | - | CASSVRTGVGDTQYF | TGCGCCAGCAGCGTCCGGACAGGGGTGGGGGATACGCAGTATTTT
TRBJ1-2 | - | TRBV9 | - | CASSVADNTGYGYTF | TGTGCCAGCAGCGTAGCGGATAATACCGGTTATGGCTACACCTTC
TRBJ2-7 | - | TRBV7-8 | - | CASSLEEDTSYEQYF | TGTGCCAGCAGCTTAGAAGAGGACACATCCTACGAGCAGTACTTC
TRBJ2-7 | - | TRBV4-3 | once | CASSQEGQGSEQYF | TGCGCCAGCAGCCAAGAGGGCCAGGGCTCCGAGCAGTACTTC
TRBJ1-2 | TRBD1 | TRBV6-1 | once | CASSGPQGTYGYTF | TGTGCCAGCAGTGGCCCACAGGGGACCTATGGCTACACCTTC
TRBJ2-3 | TRBD2 | TRBV6-1 | - | CASSEDLWTSGSTDTQYF | TGTGCCAGCAGTGAAGACCTCTGGACTAGCGGGAGCACAGATACGCAGTATTTT
TRBJ2-3 | TRBD2 | TRBV28 | few | CASSRQTSGTDTQYF | TGTGCCAGCAGCCGACAGACTAGCGGGACAGATACGCAGTATTTT
TRBJ1-1 | - | TRBV2 | once | CASSEGGTEAFF | TGTGCCAGCAGTGAAGGGGGCACTGAAGCTTTCTTT
TRBJ2-2 | TRBD1 | TRBV7-9 | - | CASSHKTGANTGELFF | TGTGCCAGCAGCCATAAGACAGGGGCGAACACCGGGGAGCTGTTTTTT
TRBJ2-5 | - | TRBV28 | - | CASSLRNEGETQYF | TGTGCCAGCAGTTTAAGGAACGAGGGAGAGACCCAGTACTTC
TRBJ2-3 | - | TRBV28 | once | CASSGDVGDTQYF | TGTGCCAGCAGCGGCGACGTTGGGGATACGCAGTATTTT
TRBJ2-2 | - | TRBV28 | - | CASTFESGELFF | TGTGCCAGCACTTTTGAGTCCGGGGAGCTGTTTTTT
TRBJ2-1 | TRBD2 | TRBV5-1 | - | CASSLTSGSLNEQFF | TGCGCCAGCAGCTTGACTAGCGGGAGTCTGAATGAGCAGTTCTTC
TRBJ2-7 | - | TRBV7-9 | - | CASSLEGRSYEQYF | TGTGCCAGCAGCCTGGAGGGGCGGTCCTACGAGCAGTACTTC
TRBJ1-1 | - | TRBV28 | - | CASSSVYRETEAFF | TGTGCCAGCAGTTCGGTCTACAGGGAGACTGAAGCTTTCTTT
TRBJ2-1 | TRBD2 | TRBV13 | - | CASSRSLAGGHNEQFF | TGTGCCAGCAGCCGTTCGTTAGCGGGAGGGCACAATGAGCAGTTCTTC
TRBJ1-2 | - | TRBV18 | - | CASSPRERGRDYGYTF | TGTGCCAGCTCACCAAGGGAAAGGGGCCGGGACTATGGCTACACCTTC
TRBJ1-5 | - | TRBV5-1 | - | CASSLVGEIGQPQHF | TGCGCCAGCAGCTTGGTCGGGGAAATAGGTCAGCCCCAGCATTTT
TRBJ1-5 | - | TRBV19 | - | CASSRVGIQPQHF | TGTGCCAGTAGTAGAGTAGGGATTCAGCCCCAGCATTTT
TRBJ1-2 | - | TRBV28 | once | CASSGAGRTNYGYTF | TGTGCCAGCAGTGGGGCAGGGCGAACTAACTATGGCTACACCTTC
TRBJ1-4 | TRBD1 | TRBV19 | - | CASGAGQGASFEKLFF | TGTGCCAGTGGGGCCGGACAGGGGGCATCCTTCGAAAAACTGTTTTTT
TRBJ2-7 | - | TRBV9 | - | CASGGGSYEQYF | TGTGCCAGCGGGGGAGGCTCCTACGAGCAGTACTTC
TRBJ2-3 | TRBD2 | TRBV28 | - | CASSLGGSGSDTQYF | TGTGCCAGCAGTTTGGGCGGTAGCGGGAGTGATACGCAGTATTTT
TRBJ2-7 | - | TRBV2 | - | CASSGTGHEQYF | TGTGCCAGCAGTGGTACAGGGCACGAGCAGTACTTC
TRBJ2-7 | TRBD1 | TRBV9 | - | CASSHHRGQGAPPGEQYF | TGTGCCAGCAGCCACCATCGGGGGCAGGGGGCCCCCCCAGGGGAGCAGTACTTC
TRBJ2-1 | TRBD2 | TRBV10-3 | - | CAISGDQTSGTYEQFF | TGTGCCATCAGTGGGGACCAGACTAGCGGGACGTATGAGCAGTTCTTC
TRBJ2-7 | TRBD2 | TRBV27 | - | CASSSGRQPSHEQYF | TGTGCCAGCAGTTCCGGGAGGCAGCCGTCCCACGAGCAGTACTTC
TRBJ2-7 | - | TRBV9 | - | CASSVAVSSYEQYF | TGTGCCAGCAGCGTAGCCGTAAGCTCCTACGAGCAGTACTTC
TRBJ2-7 | - | TRBV20-1 | - | CSGRTAYEQYF | TGCAGTGGCCGGACTGCCTACGAGCAGTACTTC
TRBJ2-7 | TRBD2 | TRBV5-4 | - | CASSPSGRVGDEQYF | TGTGCCAGCAGCCCGTCGGGGAGGGTGGGCGACGAGCAGTACTTC
TRBJ1-2 | - | TRBV2 | - | CASSANFNYGYTF | TGTGCCAGCAGTGCGAACTTCAACTATGGCTACACCTTC
TRBJ1-2 | - | TRBV15 | - | CATSRDREIGGYTF | TGTGCCACCAGCAGAGATAGGGAGATTGGTGGCTACACCTTC
TRBJ2-1 | TRBD2 | TRBV29-1 | - | CSVEGVAGDSSYNEQFF | TGCAGCGTTGAAGGGGTAGCGGGAGACAGCTCCTACAATGAGCAGTTCTTC
TRBJ1-4 | - | TRBV14 | - | CASSQDSSQGRKLFF | TGTGCCAGCAGCCAAGATTCCTCCCAGGGGCGGAAACTGTTTTTT
TRBJ1-1 | - | TRBV30 | - | CASRSVNTEAFF | TGTGCCTCGAGGTCTGTGAACACTGAAGCTTTCTTT
TRBJ2-1 | - | TRBV10-3 | once | CAISESRMGPLGQFF | TGTGCCATCAGTGAGTCGAGGATGGGTCCTTTAGGGCAGTTCTTC
TRBJ2-4 | TRBD2 | TRBV9 | - | CASSVSSGNDAKNIQYF | TGTGCCAGCAGCGTATCCAGCGGGAATGATGCCAAAAACATTCAGTACTTC
TRBJ2-7 | - | TRBV27 | - | CASSFEGQRSSYEQYF | TGTGCCAGCAGTTTCGAAGGACAGCGTAGCTCCTACGAGCAGTACTTC